These 31 T cell receptor beta chains share one sample of origin, sequenced in a study of cytomegalovirus exposure and HLA in healthy donors. PCR amplification relied on 60 Vbeta primers (plus 13 Jbeta primers). Profiled with immunoSEQ multiplex PCR; TCRdb holds only in-frame clones, not every one. The data show roughly 180,000 clones, about 77% seen once. Source material: PBMCs. All receptors derive from a woman younger than 45 in good health and CMV-seropositive.

The genes are TRBV5-3 and TRBJ2-5; 8 bases are a match to TRBD2. TRBV5-3 is classed as an ORF, of uncertain function. This CDR3 has 16 residues. The J segment lost 2 bases and the V segment lost 4 bases, leaving 10 bases of the junction unmatched. The DNA of the CDR3 is TGTGCCAGAAGCCCCCGAGGGGCGGGGGGACAAGAGACCCAGTACTTC. Translated, it gives CARSPRGAGGQETQYF.

In regard to this clone: The same CDR3 also results from other DNA sequences found in this sample. The chain couples TRBV18 to TRBJ2-1, with D possibly being TRBD2 (7 bases). Germline values: CDR1 KGHSH, CDR2 LQKENI. The CDR3 spans 15 residues. Trimming stripped 6 bases from V and 2 bases from J, with 14 bases between. In nucleotides, the CDR3 is TGTGCCAGCTCCCCGGGGGCGGGGGCCTACAATGAGCAGTTCTTC. Translation gives CASSPGAGAYNEQFF.

The chain recombines TRBV7-8 with TRBJ1-1, with a tentative D call TRBD1 (5 bases). Germline CDR1 SGHVS, CDR2 FQNEAQ. V was pared by 1 base and J by 8 bases, with 11 bases between. This CDR3 region has 13 residues. The CDR3 sequence: CASSLGGGREAFF. The CDR3 nucleotides read TGTGCCAGCAGCTTAGGGGGGGGGAGAGAAGCTTTCTTT.

The chain is built from TRBV28 and TRBJ2-7; TRBD2 aligns across 11 bases. Germline lookup yields CDR1 MDHEN and CDR2 SYDVKM. After removal of 6 bases from V and 4 bases from J, the junction contained 5 bases not matched to a gene. This CDR3 is 14 amino acids long. The CDR3, as DNA: TGTGCCAGCAGGTCCGGGACTAGCGGATACGAGCAGTACTTC. Translation: CASRSGTSGYEQYF.

V gene TRBV9 combines with J gene TRBJ1-3; D is possibly TRBD1 (5 bases). The CDR3 length is 15 residues. Germline assignment: CDR1 SGDLS and CDR2 YYNGEE. The V gene lost 9 bases and the J gene lost 2 bases, with 18 bases spanning the gap. The CDR3 DNA reads TGTGCCACCCACGGGCAGGGCAGGACTGGAAACACCATATATTTT. Translated, it gives CATHGQGRTGNTIYF.

The rearrangement links TRBV6-5 to TRBJ1-1, with 10 bases that match TRBD1. Losses at the gene ends were 5 bases for V and 2 bases for J; bases not matched to a gene: 2. This CDR3 is 14 amino acids long. The germline gives CDR1 MNHEY, CDR2 SVGAGI. The CDR3 loop reads CASSRDRGNTEAFF. As DNA, the CDR3 is TGTGCCAGCAGTAGGGACAGGGGTAACACTGAAGCTTTCTTT.

There are a few counts of this clone. The chain combines TRBV7-2 with TRBJ1-5; no reliable D call. Trimming pared 0 bases from V and 5 bases from J, leaving 5 bases between. The CDR3 length is 13 residues. CDR1 and CDR2 from the germline V gene are SGHTA and FQGNSA. Here the CDR3 DNA reads TGTGCCAGCAGCTTAGCCTTTTATCAGCCCCAGCATTTT. As protein: CASSLAFYQPQHF.

The chain carries TRBV29-1 and TRBJ2-5; a possible D gene is TRBD1 (5 bases). V dropped 6 bases and J dropped 1 base, with 12 bases sitting between them. The germline CDR1 and CDR2 sequences are SQVTM and ANQGSEA. CDR3 length equals 13 residues. Here the CDR3 DNA reads TGCAGCGTCTGTGGACAAATCCAAGAGACCCAGTACTTC. Protein sequence: CSVCGQIQETQYF.

The chain joins TRBV2 to TRBJ2-1; 13 bases line up with TRBD2. Losses at the gene ends were 1 base for V and 5 bases for J; bases not matched to a gene: 2. Germline V gene sequence: CDR1 SNHLY, CDR2 FYNNEI. This CDR3 comprises 16 residues. This CDR3 is CASSEGTSGGHNEQFF. In nucleotides, the CDR3 is TGTGCCAGCAGTGAAGGGACTAGCGGGGGCCACAATGAGCAGTTCTTC.

The rearrangement joins TRBV11-2 to TRBJ1-5; tentatively, D is TRBD1 (5 bases). The CDR3 is 16 residues long. Germline V lookup: CDR1 SGHAT, CDR2 FQNNGV. V gave up 1 base and J gave up 7 bases, with 17 bases separating them. CDR3 DNA: TGTGCCAGCAGCTTAGGGCAGGGAGGCGACAGACAGCCCCAGCATTTT. Its protein product is CASSLGQGGDRQPQHF.

This chain connects TRBV4-1 to TRBJ2-1; TRBD2 agrees at 9 bases. Germline CDR1 and CDR2: MGHRA and YSYEKL. Trimming took 3 bases from V and 7 from J; bases not matched to a gene: 13. There are 17 residues in the CDR3. The CDR3: CASSQEGGPSGENEQFF. CDR3 nucleotides: TGCGCCAGCAGCCAGGAGGGGGGGCCTAGCGGGGAAAATGAGCAGTTCTTC.

This chain links TRBV18 with TRBJ2-5; D unclear. The CDR3 loop spans 14 amino acids. Deletions cut 0 bases from V and 1 base from J, with 6 bases between. Germline values: CDR1 KGHSH, CDR2 LQKENI. CDR3 sequence reads: CASSPPNSQETQYF. The DNA for the CDR3 is TGTGCCAGCTCACCACCTAACAGCCAAGAGACCCAGTACTTC. The variable domain in full, with the rest retrieved from reference TRBV18 and TRBJ2-5, is NAGVMQNPRHLVRRRGQEARLRCSPMKGHSHVYWYRQLPEEGLKFMVYLQKENIIDESGMPKERFSAEFPKEGPSILRIQQVVRGDSAAYFCASSPPNSQETQYFGPGTRLLVL.

The chain has TRBV5-4 and TRBJ2-7; D may be TRBD1 (6 bases). Trimming removed 2 bases from V and 5 bases from J, with 14 bases in between. The CDR3 is made up of 14 amino acids. Germline V gives CDR1 SGHNT, CDR2 YYREEE (reference sequence). The CDR3 region has the DNA TGTGCCAGCAGCTTCTCACAGGGCATCCACGAGCAGTACTTC. Encoded protein: CASSFSQGIHEQYF. Full variable domain (rest looked up from reference TRBV5-4 and TRBJ2-7): ETGVTQSPTHLIKTRGQQVTLRCSSQSGHNTVSWYQQALGQGPQFIFQYYREEENGRGNFPPRFSGLQFPNYSSELNVNALELDDSALYLCASSFSQGIHEQYFGPGTRLTVT.

This clone was seen just once. The rearrangement uses TRBV2 and TRBJ2-1, with TRBD2 identical over 9 bases. The length of the CDR3 is 14 residues. Germline values: CDR1 SNHLY, CDR2 FYNNEI. The J segment lost 4 bases and the V segment lost 5 bases, leaving 3 bases of the junction unmatched. The CDR3 is CASSNSGGYNEQFF. The CDR3 DNA reads as TGTGCCAGCAGTAATAGCGGGGGTTACAATGAGCAGTTCTTC. Supplemented by reference TRBV2 and TRBJ2-1, the full variable domain reads EPEVTQTPSHQVTQMGQEVILRCVPISNHLYFYWYRQILGQKVEFLVSFYNNEISEKSEIFDDQFSVERPDGSNFTLKIRSTKLEDSAMYFCASSNSGGYNEQFFGPGTRLTVL.

The chain carries TRBV5-1 and TRBJ2-1; 10 positions agree with TRBD2. The CDR3 loop spans 15 amino acids. Trimming at V came to 0 bases and at J to 14 bases, leaving 11 bases not matched to a gene. Per germline, CDR1 SGHRS and CDR2 YFSETQ. CDR3 loop: CASSLVATAGGDKFF. The CDR3, as DNA: TGCGCCAGCAGCTTGGTCGCGACAGCGGGGGGGGACAAGTTCTTC.

Only one count was recorded for this clone. The rearrangement links TRBV7-9 to TRBJ1-1; D not resolved. The length of the CDR3 is 13 residues. V was clipped by 2 bases and J by 8 bases, with 12 bases between them. From germline, CDR1 is SEHNR and CDR2 FQNEAQ (reference sequence). DNA for the CDR3: TGTGCCAGCAGCTTATCCCAACTGATGGAAGCTTTCTTT. This sequence encodes CASSLSQLMEAFF.

The chain recombines TRBV7-2 with TRBJ2-7; 9 bases are a match to TRBD1. The ends lost 4 bases at V and 3 bases at J; junction bases unmatched: 10. The CDR3 is 16 residues long. Germline V gives CDR1 SGHTA, CDR2 FQGNSA. The CDR3 sequence: CASSSGPRDRVYEQYF. The CDR3 DNA sequence: TGTGCCAGCAGCTCCGGGCCCAGGGACAGGGTCTACGAGCAGTACTTC.

This chain joins TRBV2 and TRBJ2-5; tentative D call: TRBD1 (6 bases). The CDR3 runs 13 residues. V dropped 6 bases and J dropped 1 base, with 9 bases sitting between them. Germline-derived CDR1 and CDR2 are SNHLY and FYNNEI. The CDR3 spells CASRLDSQETQYF. The DNA of the CDR3 is TGTGCCAGCAGACTGGACAGCCAAGAGACCCAGTACTTC. The whole variable domain, filled in from reference TRBV2 and TRBJ2-5, reads EPEVTQTPSHQVTQMGQEVILRCVPISNHLYFYWYRQILGQKVEFLVSFYNNEISEKSEIFDDQFSVERPDGSNFTLKIRSTKLEDSAMYFCASRLDSQETQYFGPGTRLLVL.

The rearrangement joins TRBV4-1 to TRBJ2-7; possibly TRBD2 for D (5 bases). This CDR3 has 13 residues. V was pared by 1 base and J by 3 bases, with 7 bases between. CDR1 MGHRA and CDR2 YSYEKL come from the germline V gene. The CDR3 loop is CASSQGGSYEQYF. The CDR3 DNA sequence: TGCGCCAGCAGCCAAGGTGGGAGCTACGAGCAGTACTTC.

The chain carries TRBV2 and TRBJ2-6; D may be TRBD2 (7 bases). The germline CDR1 and CDR2 sequences are SNHLY and FYNNEI. The CDR3 totals 15 residues. V lost 6 bases and J lost 4, with 13 bases in between. This CDR3 reads CASRRGGFGANVLTF. CDR3 nucleotide sequence: TGTGCCAGCAGGAGGGGGGGCTTCGGGGCCAACGTCCTGACTTTC.

In its sample, this clone was seen once. The chain uses TRBV11-1 and TRBJ2-7; D might be TRBD1 (6 bases). The CDR3 length is 14 residues. V was trimmed by 3 bases and J by 2 bases, leaving 11 bases between them. The V gene's germline CDR1 is SGHAT and CDR2 FQDESV (reference sequence). DNA of the CDR3: TGTGCCAGCAGCTTCCCCGACAGGACCTACGAGCAGTACTTC. It is translated as CASSFPDRTYEQYF. The whole variable domain, remainder taken from reference TRBV11-1 and TRBJ2-7, is EAEVAQSPRYKITEKSQAVAFWCDPISGHATLYWYRQILGQGPELLVQFQDESVVDDSQLPKDRFSAERLKGVDSTLKIQPAELGDSAMYLCASSFPDRTYEQYFGPGTRLTVT.

The chain is built from TRBV25-1 and TRBJ1-4; 10 bases are a match to TRBD1. Germline trimming cut 7 bases from V and 5 bases from J; bases unmatched to any gene: 4. Per germline, CDR1 MGHDK and CDR2 SYGVNS. The CDR3 covers 14 residues. The CDR3 DNA is TGTGCCAGCAACCCGGGACAGGGGAATGAAAAACTGTTTTTT. It yields the protein CASNPGQGNEKLFF.

This rearrangement joins TRBV9 to TRBJ2-6; 10 bases are a match to TRBD1. Trimming took 4 bases from V and 2 from J; bases not matched to a gene: 9. Per germline, CDR1 SGDLS and CDR2 YYNGEE. CDR3 length equals 18 residues. Written as DNA, the CDR3 is TGTGCCAGCAGCTCGGGACAGGGGCTTGGCGCTGGGGCCAACGTCCTGACTTTC. This encodes CASSSGQGLGAGANVLTF.

The chain combines TRBV13 with TRBJ1-4; perhaps TRBD1 as D (6 bases). Looked up from germline, CDR1 is PRHDT and CDR2 is FYEKMQ (reference sequence). CDR3 size: 17 residues. Trimming took 4 bases from V and 0 from J, leaving 15 bases between them. DNA of the CDR3: TGTGCCAGCAGCTCCATGAGGGGGGGAGCAACTAATGAAAAACTGTTTTTT. Protein sequence: CASSSMRGGATNEKLFF.

The chain uses TRBV9 and TRBJ2-3, with 14 bases fitting TRBD2. This CDR3 spans 16 amino acids. The trim removed 2 bases at V and 5 bases at J, leaving 4 bases unmatched. In germline, CDR1 is SGDLS, CDR2 YYNGEE. The CDR3 sequence: CASSVTSGGVRDTQYF. DNA of the CDR3: TGTGCCAGCAGCGTGACTAGCGGGGGGGTCCGAGATACGCAGTATTTT.

V usage is TRBV7-2 and J usage is TRBJ1-5; D is perhaps TRBD1 (6 bases). The germline CDR1 and CDR2 sequences are SGHTA and FQGNSA. With 2 bases removed from V and 4 bases from J, the gap between germline ends came to 9 bases. CDR3 length: 14 amino acids. The CDR3 sequence is CASSLRGTNQPQHF. In nucleotides, the CDR3 is TGTGCCAGCAGCTTAAGGGGGACGAATCAGCCCCAGCATTTT.

The chain links TRBV6-1 to TRBJ2-5; TRBD2 agrees at 10 bases. The CDR3 extends over 15 amino acids. V lost 4 bases, J lost 1 base, and 3 bases stayed unmatched. CDR1 is MNHNS and CDR2 is SASEGT in the germline V gene. This chain's CDR3 is CASSASGGLQETQYF. CDR3 sequence (DNA): TGTGCCAGCAGTGCTAGCGGGGGCCTCCAAGAGACCCAGTACTTC.

J is TRBJ2-6 and V is TRBV28; 8 bases map to TRBD2. The CDR3 runs to 17 residues. V trimming: 6 bases; J trimming: 3 bases; junction bases outside the gene matches: 10. Germline lookup yields CDR1 MDHEN and CDR2 SYDVKM. CDR3 residues: CASSTNFGGGGANVLTF. DNA of the CDR3: TGTGCCAGCAGCACCAATTTCGGGGGGGGTGGGGCCAACGTCCTGACTTTC.

The chain employs TRBV5-1 and TRBJ2-7, with 7 bases lining up with TRBD1. V was clipped by 3 bases and J by 3 bases; unmatched bases: 6. CDR1 and CDR2 (germline): SGHRS, YFSETQ. The CDR3 consists of 14 residues. The CDR3 DNA is TGCGCCAGCAGCTCGTCCGGGACAGTCTACGAGCAGTACTTC. Protein: CASSSSGTVYEQYF.

The V gene is TRBV7-9, the J gene TRBJ1-2, with D perhaps matching TRBD1 (6 bases). Per the germline V gene, CDR1 is SEHNR and CDR2 is FQNEAQ (reference sequence). V lost 5 bases, J lost 4 bases, and 17 bases lay in between. This CDR3 comprises 15 residues. The CDR3 nucleotides are TGTGCCAGCAGCCAAGGGGTGGCAGGGGCCTATGGCTACACCTTC. It translates to CASSQGVAGAYGYTF.

This clone was observed a few times. The chain is built from TRBV19 and TRBJ2-2, with no clear D. Germline CDR1 is LNHDA and CDR2 is SQIVND (reference sequence). The length of the CDR3 is 11 residues. V was shortened by 9 bases and J by 8 bases, with 10 bases between the two germline ends. The CDR3 coding sequence is TGTGCCAGCTCCCGGCGGGGGGAGCTGTTTTTT. Protein: CASSRRGELFF.